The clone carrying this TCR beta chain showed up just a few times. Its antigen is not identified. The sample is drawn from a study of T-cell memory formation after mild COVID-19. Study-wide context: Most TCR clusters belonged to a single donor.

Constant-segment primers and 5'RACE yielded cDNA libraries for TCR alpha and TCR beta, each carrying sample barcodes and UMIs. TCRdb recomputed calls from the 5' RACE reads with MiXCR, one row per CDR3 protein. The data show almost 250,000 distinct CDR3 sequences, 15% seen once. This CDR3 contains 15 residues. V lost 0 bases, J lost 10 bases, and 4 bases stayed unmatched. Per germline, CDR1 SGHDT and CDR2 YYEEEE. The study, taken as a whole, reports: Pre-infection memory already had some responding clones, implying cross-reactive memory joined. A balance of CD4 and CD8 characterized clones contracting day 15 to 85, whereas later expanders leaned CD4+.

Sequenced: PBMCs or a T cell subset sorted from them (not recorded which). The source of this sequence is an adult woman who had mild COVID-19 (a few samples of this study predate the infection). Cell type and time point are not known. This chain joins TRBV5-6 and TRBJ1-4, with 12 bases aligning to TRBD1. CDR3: CASSLAGTGGRKLFF. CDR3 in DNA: TGTGCCAGCAGCTTGGCTGGGACAGGGGGCAGAAAACTGTTTTTT.